These 30 T cell receptor beta chains were sequenced from one sample in a study of cytomegalovirus exposure and HLA in healthy donors. The PCR ran on 60 Vbeta and 13 Jbeta primers. Using immunoSEQ multiplex PCR, the repertoire was profiled, and TCRdb retains in-frame clones only, with some absent. The profile shows about 55,000 clones, over 55% of them singletons. Sequenced input: PBMCs. These receptors came from a man in his forties or fifties in good health and CMV-seropositive.

The chain is built from TRBV30 and TRBJ2-1; TRBD2 agrees at 7 bases. Per the germline V gene, CDR1 is GTSNPN and CDR2 is SVGIG (reference sequence). The CDR3 has 14 residues. V trimming: 2 bases; J trimming: 8 bases; junction bases outside the gene matches: 9. The CDR3 DNA reads TGTGCCTGGAGTATCTCCGGTGGGGGGGATGAGCAGTTCTTC. It specifies CAWSISGGGDEQFF.

The rearrangement links TRBV28 to TRBJ1-1, with 7 bases lining up with TRBD1. The CDR3 has 16 residues. From germline, CDR1 is MDHEN and CDR2 SYDVKM. V was clipped by 2 bases and J by 2 bases; unmatched bases: 8. The CDR3: CASSLEDRPANTEAFF. CDR3 DNA: TGTGCCAGCAGTTTAGAGGACAGGCCAGCTAACACTGAAGCTTTCTTT.

J is TRBJ2-5 and V is TRBV5-1; 16 bases map to TRBD2. The CDR3 totals 16 residues. Trimming at V came to 8 bases and at J to 4 bases, leaving 8 bases not matched to a gene. Germline values: CDR1 SGHRS, CDR2 YFSETQ. This CDR3 reads CASLGLAGGPRETQYF. The CDR3 region has the DNA TGCGCCAGTCTGGGACTAGCGGGGGGGCCGCGAGAGACCCAGTACTTC.

CDR3 amino acids: CASSIRDRTSYEQYF. CDR3 DNA: TGCGCCAGCAGTATCCGGGACAGGACCTCCTACGAGCAGTACTTC. The chain has TRBV5-1 and TRBJ2-7; TRBD1 matches at 8 bases. Germline CDR1 and CDR2: SGHRS and YFSETQ. Losses at the gene ends were 5 bases for V and 0 bases for J; bases not matched to a gene: 7. The CDR3 totals 15 residues.

This chain joins TRBV6-5 and TRBJ2-7, with 11 bases lining up with TRBD1. Trimming removed 8 bases from V and 1 base from J; junction bases left unmatched: 4. The CDR3 runs 14 residues. The germline gives CDR1 MNHEY, CDR2 SVGAGI. CDR3: CASARDRGSYEQYF. The DNA of the CDR3 is TGTGCCAGCGCCAGGGACAGGGGGTCCTACGAGCAGTACTTC.

The V call is TRBV25-1, the J call TRBJ1-1; 8 bases fit TRBD1. The CDR3 totals 13 residues. J was trimmed by 6 bases and V by 4 bases; bases with no gene match: 4. Germline V gene lookup returns CDR1 MGHDK and CDR2 SYGVNS. The CDR3 DNA sequence: TGTGCCAGCAGTGCGACAGGGGACGCTGAAGCTTTCTTT. Amino acid sequence: CASSATGDAEAFF.

V and J are TRBV7-2 and TRBJ1-3, with D maybe TRBD1 (5 bases). The CDR3 is made up of 15 amino acids. Trimming took 5 bases from V and 0 from J, leaving 11 bases between them. The germline V gene has CDR1 SGHTA and CDR2 FQGNSA. As DNA, the CDR3 is TGTGCCAGCAGCCGACAGTCGACCTCTGGAAACACCATATATTTT. Its translation is CASSRQSTSGNTIYF.

This clone was seen a few times. The rearrangement links TRBV29-1 to TRBJ1-1; D is unresolved. This CDR3 has 13 residues. V lost 7 bases to trimming and J lost 5 bases, with 17 bases between them. Germline CDR1 reads SQVTM; CDR2 reads ANQGSEA. CDR3: CSAVTGSGTEAFF. The CDR3, as DNA: TGCAGCGCTGTGACGGGTTCGGGAACTGAAGCTTTCTTT. The full variable domain, rest sourced from reference TRBV29-1 and TRBJ1-1, is SAVISQKPSRDICQRGTSLTIQCQVDSQVTMMFWYRQQPGQSLTLIATANQGSEATYESGFVIDKFPISRPNLTFSTLTVSNMSPEDSSIYLCSAVTGSGTEAFFGQGTRLTVV.

This chain links TRBV9 with TRBJ2-1; D is unresolved. Trimming shortened V by 4 bases and J by 7 bases, and 15 bases separated the two germline ends. Per the germline V gene, CDR1 is SGDLS and CDR2 is YYNGEE. The CDR3 is 14 residues long. The CDR3 sequence is CASSPRGLENEQFF. CDR3 nucleotides: TGTGCCAGCAGCCCGAGAGGCCTAGAGAATGAGCAGTTCTTC.

This chain connects TRBV30 to TRBJ1-5; D not resolved. The CDR3 spans 13 residues. From germline, CDR1 is GTSNPN and CDR2 SVGIG (reference sequence). V lost 0 bases, J lost 5 bases, and 8 bases lay in between. CDR3 DNA sequence: TGTGCCTGGAGTGTAAGAGATCATCAGCCCCAGCATTTT. Translating it yields CAWSVRDHQPQHF.

This chain joins TRBV4-1 and TRBJ1-4; no firm D call. Germline V CDR1 and CDR2: MGHRA, YSYEKL. V lost 0 bases, J lost 7 bases, and 21 bases lay in between. The CDR3 totals 18 residues. The CDR3 region is CASSQEGGTRDRFEKLFF. The CDR3 DNA sequence: TGCGCCAGCAGCCAAGAAGGCGGTACCCGAGACCGGTTTGAAAAACTGTTTTTT.

This chain joins TRBV4-3 and TRBJ2-4; a weak D match, TRBD2 (6 bases). This CDR3 has 14 residues. The V gene's germline CDR1 is LGHNA and CDR2 YSLEER. Trimming shortened V by 1 base and J by 7 bases, and 11 bases separated the two germline ends. The CDR3 loop is CASSQGGRGNIQYF. The DNA of the CDR3 is TGCGCCAGCAGCCAAGGGGGACGGGGGAACATTCAGTACTTC.

The chain links TRBV28 to TRBJ2-7, with 10 positions matching TRBD1. The CDR3 contains 15 residues. Per germline, CDR1 MDHEN and CDR2 SYDVKM. The V and J ends lost 7 bases and 6 bases, in that order; junction bases with no gene match: 12. The CDR3 here is CASTTAGTGVAEQYF. The CDR3 region has the DNA TGTGCCAGCACCACAGCCGGGACAGGGGTAGCCGAGCAGTACTTC.

This clone was detected only a few times. The rearrangement joins TRBV9 to TRBJ1-1; a weak D match, TRBD1 (5 bases). V shed 2 bases and J shed 1 base, with 15 bases lying between them. Looked up from germline, CDR1 is SGDLS and CDR2 is YYNGEE. The CDR3 contains 16 residues. CDR3 sequence: CASSVSLGGSNTEAFF. The CDR3 DNA reads TGTGCCAGCAGCGTTTCGTTGGGGGGATCGAACACTGAAGCTTTCTTT.

The chain couples TRBV5-4 to TRBJ1-1, with D tentatively TRBD1 (5 bases). V shed 6 bases and J shed 0 bases, with 12 bases lying between them. From germline, CDR1 is SGHNT and CDR2 YYREEE (reference sequence). The CDR3 runs to 14 residues. The CDR3 is CASNLPGLNTEAFF. CDR3 coding DNA: TGTGCCAGCAATCTCCCAGGGTTGAACACTGAAGCTTTCTTT. The full variable domain, completed using reference TRBV5-4 and TRBJ1-1, is ETGVTQSPTHLIKTRGQQVTLRCSSQSGHNTVSWYQQALGQGPQFIFQYYREEENGRGNFPPRFSGLQFPNYSSELNVNALELDDSALYLCASNLPGLNTEAFFGQGTRLTVV.

The chain has TRBV2 and TRBJ2-5; TRBD1 might be the D (6 bases). This CDR3 comprises 14 residues. The V end was cut by 3 bases, the J end by 5 bases, with 13 bases between. CDR1 is SNHLY, CDR2 FYNNEI, per germline. CDR3 in DNA: TGTGCCAGCAGTGACGACAGGTCAGGGGAGACCCAGTACTTC. Translating it yields CASSDDRSGETQYF.

The CDR3 nucleotides are TGTGCCAGTAGTATCCGGCGGGGGGGCTACGAGCAGTACTTC. Its translation is CASSIRRGGYEQYF. The chain recombines TRBV19 with TRBJ2-7, with 9 positions matching TRBD2. The V segment lost 3 bases and the J segment 3 bases; nucleotides outside the gene matches: 3. CDR3 length equals 14 residues. Germline assignment: CDR1 LNHDA and CDR2 SQIVND (reference sequence).

The genes are TRBV5-1 and TRBJ1-2, with TRBD1 matching over 9 bases. Unmatched junction bases numbered 9, after V lost 4 bases and J lost 8 bases. The CDR3 runs 14 residues. Germline CDR1 reads SGHRS; CDR2 reads YFSETQ. CDR3 nucleotide sequence: TGCGCCAGCAGCCGGGACAGGGCGGCGGGAGGCTACACCTTC. Its protein is CASSRDRAAGGYTF.

The V and J genes are TRBV6-6 and TRBJ2-3, with 7 positions matching TRBD2. The CDR3 sequence is 14 residues long. Germline V gene lookup returns CDR1 MNHNY and CDR2 SVGAGI (reference sequence). Trimming removed 2 bases from V and 1 base from J; junction bases left unmatched: 0. The chain's CDR3 is CASSYGGGTDTQYF. For the CDR3, the DNA is TGTGCCAGCAGTTACGGGGGGGGCACAGATACGCAGTATTTT.

V usage is TRBV5-1 and J usage is TRBJ2-1; 9 nucleotides match TRBD1. CDR1 is SGHRS, CDR2 YFSETQ, per germline. The CDR3 is 16 amino acids. The junction had 13 bases not matched to a gene; V was cut back by 6 bases and J by 6 bases. The CDR3 protein is CASTQPPGQGGNEQFF. The CDR3 bases are TGCGCCAGCACCCAACCGCCGGGACAGGGTGGCAATGAGCAGTTCTTC.

With regard to this clone: Distinct nucleotide sequences in the sample also encode this CDR3. V gene TRBV18 combines with J gene TRBJ1-1, with no clear D. The CDR3 covers 14 residues. Trimming removed 3 bases from V and 0 bases from J, with 8 bases in between. CDR1 and CDR2 from the germline V gene are KGHSH and LQKENI. The CDR3 reads CASSPDSLNTEAFF. CDR3 coding DNA: TGTGCCAGCTCACCGGACTCCCTGAACACTGAAGCTTTCTTT.

The V call is TRBV7-8, the J call TRBJ1-1; 7 nucleotides align to TRBD1. The germline V gene encodes CDR1 SGHVS and CDR2 FQNEAQ. The CDR3 length is 14 residues. After removal of 6 bases from V and 1 base from J, the junction contained 5 bases not matched to a gene. This chain's CDR3 is CASSPRTGNTEAFF. The CDR3 nucleotides are TGTGCCAGCAGTCCCCGGACAGGGAACACTGAAGCTTTCTTT.

The chain couples TRBV7-2 to TRBJ2-5; TRBD1 matches 7 bases. V shed 4 bases and J 5 bases; nucleotides not matched to a gene: 4. Germline V gene lookup returns CDR1 SGHTA and CDR2 FQGNSA. The CDR3 has 13 residues. CDR3 DNA: TGTGCCAGCAGCTCACAGGGGAGCGAGACCCAGTACTTC. Protein sequence: CASSSQGSETQYF.

The rearrangement uses TRBV7-2 and TRBJ2-7, with 7 bases that match TRBD1. Germline CDR1 and CDR2: SGHTA and FQGNSA. The V and J ends lost 5 bases and 6 bases, in that order; junction bases with no gene match: 7. This CDR3 region has 13 residues. The CDR3 region is CASSLGGRREQYF. The CDR3 DNA reads as TGTGCCAGCAGCCTAGGGGGCCGCCGCGAGCAGTACTTC.

The V and J genes are TRBV9 and TRBJ2-7, with D uncertain. The CDR3 consists of 13 residues. Between the trimmed V and J ends, which lost 5 bases and 3 bases, there was a span of 12 bases. Germline V gives CDR1 SGDLS, CDR2 YYNGEE. The CDR3 DNA reads TGTGCCAGCAGTACCGAAGGCGGCTACGAGCAGTACTTC. Protein: CASSTEGGYEQYF.

The chain links TRBV27 to TRBJ1-1; D perhaps matches TRBD1 (6 bases). The CDR3 has 14 amino acids. Germline V gene data show CDR1 as MNHEY and CDR2 as SMNVEV (reference sequence). V was shortened by 4 bases and J by 3 bases, with 12 bases between the two germline ends. CDR3 nucleotides: TGTGCCAGCAGTTCTCAGGGGCAGTACACTGAAGCTTTCTTT. Its protein is CASSSQGQYTEAFF.

The rearrangement links TRBV4-1 to TRBJ1-6; 7 nucleotides align to TRBD1. Germline V gene sequence: CDR1 MGHRA, CDR2 YSYEKL. V trimming: 8 bases; J trimming: 10 bases; junction bases outside the gene matches: 8. The length of the CDR3 is 13 residues. CDR3 region: CASSDRANSPLHF. CDR3 sequence (DNA): TGCGCCAGCTCCGACAGGGCAAACTCACCCCTCCACTTT.

This rearrangement joins TRBV5-6 to TRBJ2-2; a possible D gene is TRBD2 (6 bases). Germline CDR1 and CDR2: SGHDT and YYEEEE. The V end lost 3 bases, the J end lost 0 bases, and 18 bases lay between the germline ends. The CDR3 totals 18 residues. The CDR3 loop reads CASSYGTPFGANTGELFF. For the CDR3, the DNA is TGTGCCAGCAGCTACGGGACTCCATTCGGAGCGAACACCGGGGAGCTGTTTTTT. Variable domain in full (rest from reference TRBV5-6 and TRBJ2-2): DAGVTQSPTHLIKTRGQQVTLRCSPKSGHDTVSWYQQALGQGPQFIFQYYEEEERQRGNFPDRFSGHQFPNYSSELNVNALLLGDSALYLCASSYGTPFGANTGELFFGEGSRLTVL.

The V and J genes are TRBV6-4 and TRBJ2-2; tentative D call: TRBD1 (6 bases). The CDR3 is 16 amino acids. V was trimmed by 0 bases and J by 3 bases, leaving 11 bases between them. The germline V gene has CDR1 MRHNA and CDR2 SNTAGT. The CDR3 here is CASSDSQGLDTGELFF. The CDR3 DNA follows: TGTGCCAGCAGTGACTCACAGGGTCTCGACACCGGGGAGCTGTTTTTT.

The V and J genes are TRBV27 and TRBJ2-5; 8 nucleotides line up with TRBD2. The CDR3 length is 12 residues. The germline gives CDR1 MNHEY, CDR2 SMNVEV (reference sequence). V lost 8 bases and J lost 5; bases outside the gene matches: 4. The CDR3 is CASLGLGETQYF. CDR3 nucleotides: TGTGCCAGCTTGGGACTAGGGGAGACCCAGTACTTC.